This T cell receptor (beta chain) came from a study of cytomegalovirus exposure and HLA in healthy donors. This CDR3 region has 16 residues. V shed 0 bases and J 4 bases; nucleotides not matched to a gene: 5. Germline V CDR1 and CDR2: SGHRS, YFSETQ. This table comes from immunoSEQ multiplex PCR, and its TCRdb copy is limited to in-frame clones, with some not included. The sample has approximately 200,000 clones, about three quarters seen once. The rearrangement uses TRBV5-1 and TRBJ2-1; TRBD2 aligns across 9 bases. Sequencing was performed on PBMCs. This TCR came from a woman in her 30s in good health and CMV-seronegative. The CDR3 DNA reads TGCGCCAGCAGCTTGGTTCCGGGACTAGCATACAATGAGCAGTTCTTC. Protein: CASSLVPGLAYNEQFF.